Each of the 5 T cell receptor beta chains below was sequenced from the same sample in a study of blood T cells in healthy people across ages (dated by TCRdb to 2013 to 2016). The library came from 5' RACE. The sequencer was an Illumina HiSeq 2500. A second PCR of roughly 6 to 11 cycles was run with a J-beta primer mix and a sample-barcoded 5' primer. The raw public data were reprocessed by TCRdb itself: fastp quality trimming at Q25, MiXCR clonotype calling, in-frame beta chains only. Each entry merges the rows of one CDR3 protein and shows their most common DNA and genes. For this sample there are hundreds of thousands of distinct CDR3 sequences; 32% appear just once. Approximately 15% of the sample comes from the top ten. The sample taken for sequencing was blood. These receptors originate from a woman of 80 years or more in good health. Donor details come from another sample of the same person, matched by shared clones.

This clonotype was observed a few times. The chain carries TRBV28 and TRBJ2-1; D is possibly TRBD1 (5 bases). In germline, CDR1 is MDHEN, CDR2 SYDVKM. V shed 2 bases and J shed 4 bases, with 18 bases lying between them. This CDR3 has 17 residues. CDR3 sequence: CASSLTVCRELYNEQFF. The DNA of the CDR3 is TGTGCCAGCAGTTTAACGGTTTGCAGGGAATTGTACAATGAGCAGTTCTTC.

The rearrangement links TRBV7-2 to TRBJ1-2; TRBD1 agrees at 10 bases. The germline V gene has CDR1 SGHTA and CDR2 FQGNSA. The J segment lost 3 bases and the V segment lost 3 bases, leaving 4 bases of the junction unmatched. CDR3 size: 15 residues. CDR3 sequence: CASSFAGTGDYGYTF. The CDR3 DNA is TGTGCCAGCAGCTTCGCCGGGACAGGGGACTATGGCTACACCTTC.

In this sample, this clonotype turned up many times. This chain connects TRBV7-3 to TRBJ1-1, with a tentative D call TRBD1 (6 bases). The length of the CDR3 is 14 residues. Looked up from germline, CDR1 is SGHTA and CDR2 is FQGTGA. The V gene lost 0 bases and the J gene lost 1 base, with 6 bases spanning the gap. CDR3 loop: CASSLTGGNTEAFF. The CDR3 DNA is TGTGCCAGCAGCTTAACAGGGGGGAACACTGAAGCTTTCTTT.

This clonotype was counted many times. The CDR3 loop reads CASKGGPNQPQHF. CDR3 in DNA: TGTGCCAGCAAGGGGGGTCCTAATCAGCCCCAGCATTTT. The gene calls are TRBV6-1 and TRBJ1-5; TRBD1 is a possible D gene (6 bases). Germline V gene sequence: CDR1 MNHNS, CDR2 SASEGT. Trimming took off 7 bases at V and 4 bases at J, with 11 bases between the two ends. The CDR3 length is 13 residues.

This clonotype was seen a few times. The V gene is TRBV6-6, the J gene TRBJ2-1, with D maybe TRBD2 (5 bases). CDR1 MNHNY and CDR2 SVGAGI come from the germline V gene (reference sequence). The V gene lost 2 bases and the J gene lost 7 bases, with 12 bases spanning the gap. The CDR3 is made up of 14 amino acids. The CDR3 reads CASSYRGLRNEQFF. The CDR3 coding sequence is TGTGCCAGCAGTTACCGAGGACTCCGAAATGAGCAGTTCTTC.